The sequence of this T cell receptor (beta chain) was determined in a study of early T cells in non-severe SARS-CoV-2 infection. On the study more broadly: Sequenced material consisted of bulk RNA (from unsorted whole blood), and chains were unpaired.

To note about this clonotype: Its specificity is not known.

Each single cDNA molecule received a unique molecular identifier. TCRdb itself ran the 5' RACE reads through MiXCR, one entry per CDR3 protein. The sample includes around 99,000 distinct CDR3 sequences, around 17% of them seen just once. The study, taken as a whole, reports: VDJdb matching, biased toward anti-spike CD8 responses, missed private and CD4 specificities.

The source was whole blood, collected at baseline. The TCR comes from an adult who was a healthcare worker with PCR-confirmed SARS-CoV-2 infection or an uninfected control (not recorded which).

The DNA for the CDR3 is TGTGCCATCAGTGAAAGGGGGGAGACCCAGTACTTC. Protein: CAISERGETQYF. V usage is TRBV10-3 and J usage is TRBJ2-5, with TRBD1 as a possible D gene (6 bases). V was shortened by 3 bases and J by 5 bases, with 7 bases between the two germline ends. Germline-derived CDR1 and CDR2 are ENHRY and SYGVKD. The CDR3 length is 12 residues.